The 8 T cell receptor beta chains below all came from one sample that was sequenced in a study of CD8 T cells in Susac syndrome. cDNA came from about 0.46 to 1 ug RNA primed by random hexamers. TCRdb re-analysed the immunoSEQ multiplex PCR reads in MiXCR, keeping a single row per CDR3 protein. The sample contains 100,000 to 150,000 distinct CDR3 sequences, about 95% of which appear only once. The sample consisted of CD8+ T cells from PBMCs. The receptors derive from a human donor with Susac syndrome.

The V and J genes are TRBV4-1 and TRBJ1-1, with 7 nucleotides matching TRBD1. The V and J ends lost 3 bases and 4 bases, in that order; junction bases with no gene match: 8. Germline CDR1 MGHRA, CDR2 YSYEKL. The CDR3 has 15 amino acids. The CDR3 loop is CASSHESGGSTEAFF. The CDR3 coding sequence is TGCGCCAGCAGCCATGAATCAGGGGGGAGCACTGAAGCTTTCTTT.

This chain uses TRBV5-4 with TRBJ1-2; D possibly corresponds to TRBD1 (6 bases). The CDR3 spans 13 residues. Germline values: CDR1 SGHNT, CDR2 YYREEE (reference sequence). V lost 3 bases and J 8 bases, leaving 14 bases between the germline ends. The CDR3 nucleotides read TGTGCCAGCAGCTCGCTGAAGGGGGGGGGCTACACCTTC. This sequence encodes CASSSLKGGGYTF.

The V gene is TRBV7-3, the J gene TRBJ2-5; 9 nucleotides match TRBD1. With 4 bases clipped from V and 5 bases from J, the junction kept 8 bases outside the gene matches. There are 15 residues in the CDR3. Germline V lookup: CDR1 SGHTA, CDR2 FQGTGA. CDR3 coding DNA: TGTGCCAGCAGCTCAAAGGGACAGGGAGTGGAGACCCAGTACTTC. Encoded protein: CASSSKGQGVETQYF.

This clonotype has only one observation. The chain recombines TRBV12-3 or TRBV12-4 with TRBJ2-3, with unresolved D. V gave up 5 bases and J gave up 3 bases, with 3 bases separating them. The CDR3 extends over 11 amino acids. CDR3 DNA sequence: TGTGCCAGCAGTATTACAGATACGCAGTATTTT. Amino acid sequence: CASSITDTQYF.

V and J are TRBV20-1 and TRBJ2-1; D not resolved. The germline V gene encodes CDR1 DFQATT and CDR2 SNEGSKA (reference sequence). The CDR3 is 12 residues long. Trimming left V 5 bases short and J 4 bases short, with 9 bases between. The CDR3 coding sequence is TGCAGTGCTTGGGCGGATTACAATGAGCAGTTCTTC. Residues: CSAWADYNEQFF.

The J gene is TRBJ1-2, the V gene TRBV21-1; TRBD1 is the table's D call, not checked against the DNA. TRBV21-1 is a pseudogene locus. The CDR3 totals 15 residues. The CDR3 DNA reads as TGTGCCAGCAGCAAGGAGAATCGACAGGGATCAGGCTACACCTTC. Its translation is CASSKENRQGSGYTF.

The rearrangement joins TRBV15 to TRBJ2-7, with D maybe TRBD1 (6 bases). Trimming shortened V by 7 bases and J by 0 bases, and 13 bases separated the two germline ends. From germline, CDR1 is LNHNV and CDR2 YYDKDF (reference sequence). The CDR3 is 14 amino acids. CDR3 protein: CATKSRGGSYEQYF. CDR3 bases: TGTGCCACCAAATCCAGGGGCGGCTCCTACGAGCAGTACTTC.

V and J are TRBV25-1 and TRBJ1-2; D is unresolved. The V and J ends lost 1 base and 8 bases respectively, with 5 bases between them. The CDR3 loop spans 11 amino acids. Germline V gene lookup returns CDR1 MGHDK and CDR2 SYGVNS. The CDR3 region is CASSESGGYTF. DNA for the CDR3: TGTGCCAGCAGTGAATCCGGAGGCTACACCTTC.